This TCR beta chain was profiled in a study of blood T cell repertoires in COVID-19 (dated by TCRdb to the early 2020s). Context from the whole study: Recovered participants in ImmuneRACE Cohort 3 were defined by two consecutive negative NP/OP PCR tests, clearance by a healthcare professional, or resolution of symptoms. HLA class I and class II types, where available, came from metadata supplied by the sample provider rather than from assay-based typing. The material from the prospective study consisted of cDNA or gDNA derived from T cells, B-cell-depleted T cells, or PBMCs. The repertoires were released in a freely available public database meant as a resource for research on the immune response to SARS-CoV-2. Sample metadata almost always included a de-identified subject ID, COVID-19 status, age in years and sex. Samples from collaborators originated in the United States, Italy and Spain and spanned both the acute and convalescent phases of COVID-19. The dataset comprised deeply sampled blood TCRbeta repertoires from subjects exposed to, actively infected with, or recovered from COVID-19. The samples were drawn from the first 160 participants of the ongoing ImmuneRACE study and from 1,200 or so subjects provided by 6 global collaborators.

On the study overall, not on this receptor specifically: Clinical and demographic metadata were provided uncurated, with the amount varying by source and participant.

The germline V gene encodes CDR1 WNHNN and CDR2 SYGVQD (reference sequence). The trim is 0 bases for V and 9 bases for J, with a gap of 12 bases between the germline ends. From the cysteine through the phenylalanine, the CDR3 covers 13 amino acids. Only CDR3 DNA is held: 39 bases, read in frame from base 1. Concerning this clone itself: No antigen is known for it. No qualities accompany the bases; no much larger clone lies one base away.

Participants in the prospective study were aged roughly 18 to 100 years, lived in 20 to 25 United States geographic areas, and enrolled through a virtual design. In the prospective study, participants were assigned to cohorts based on the clinical history participants reported in a screening survey and a study questionnaire. In the prospective study, mobile phlebotomists collected whole blood, serum and a nasopharyngeal or oropharyngeal swab from each participant. Prospective study participants could optionally give additional blood draws and questionnaires over an approximately 2-month period. Before DNA extraction, prospective study blood samples were shipped either frozen or at room temperature. TCRbeta CDR3 regions were amplified from genomic DNA using the immunoSEQ Assay, a bias-controlled multiplex PCR. On the authors' methods: The number of nucleated cells in each sample was estimated from the amplification of reference gene primers within the assay. Sequence reads were collapsed and filtered to measure the absolute abundance of every unique TCRbeta CDR3 rearrangement. For each sample, productive Simpson clonality was calculated as the square root of Simpson's diversity index over productive rearrangements. The immuneACCESS repertoire file appears here via TCRdb, limited to in-frame rearrangements. These files lack a portion of the clones; in checked studies, under half of the deficit traces to unresolved V genes, and the cause of the others is not known. V, J and clone size derive from that table, while D and trimming were established from the DNA sequence. For this sample the table gives over 200,000 clones, of which 86% were detected only once. The ten largest clones represent 2.5% to 3.5% of the sample.

Sequencing was performed on PBMCs or T cells enriched from blood (not recorded which). The chain links TRBV10-1 with TRBJ2-7, with no reliable assignment of the D segment. The TCR originated in a woman in her fifties or sixties in a cohort exposed to, infected with or recovered from COVID-19 (not recorded which). The CDR3 here reads CASSESTLLWQYF. Here is the DNA: TGCGCCAGCAGTGAGTCGACTTTGCTGTGGCAGTACTTC.